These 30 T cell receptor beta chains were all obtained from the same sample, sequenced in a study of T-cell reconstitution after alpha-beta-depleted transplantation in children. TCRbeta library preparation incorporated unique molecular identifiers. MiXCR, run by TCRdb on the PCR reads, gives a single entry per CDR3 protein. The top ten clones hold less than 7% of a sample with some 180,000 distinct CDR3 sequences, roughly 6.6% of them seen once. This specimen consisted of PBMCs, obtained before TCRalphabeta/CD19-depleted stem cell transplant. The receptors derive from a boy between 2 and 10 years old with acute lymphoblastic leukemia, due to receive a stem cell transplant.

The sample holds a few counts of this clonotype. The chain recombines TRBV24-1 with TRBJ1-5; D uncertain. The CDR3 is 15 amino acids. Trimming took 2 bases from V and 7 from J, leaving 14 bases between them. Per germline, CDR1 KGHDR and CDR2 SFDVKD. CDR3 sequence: CATSDWKEMNQPQHF. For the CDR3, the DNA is TGTGCCACCAGTGATTGGAAGGAGATGAACCAGCCCCAGCATTTT.

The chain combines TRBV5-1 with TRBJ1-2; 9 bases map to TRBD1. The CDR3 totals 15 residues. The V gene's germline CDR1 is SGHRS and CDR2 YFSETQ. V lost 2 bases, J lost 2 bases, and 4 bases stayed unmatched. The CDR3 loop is CASSFGTGLNYGYTF. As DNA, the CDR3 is TGCGCCAGCAGCTTCGGGACAGGGTTGAACTATGGCTACACCTTC.

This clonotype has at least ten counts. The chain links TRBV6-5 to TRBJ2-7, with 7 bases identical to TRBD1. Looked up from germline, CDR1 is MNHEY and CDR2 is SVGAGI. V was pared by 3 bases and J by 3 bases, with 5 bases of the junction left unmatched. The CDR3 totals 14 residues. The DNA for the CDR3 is TGTGCCAGCAGTTATGGACAGGTTGGCTACGAGCAGTACTTC. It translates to CASSYGQVGYEQYF.

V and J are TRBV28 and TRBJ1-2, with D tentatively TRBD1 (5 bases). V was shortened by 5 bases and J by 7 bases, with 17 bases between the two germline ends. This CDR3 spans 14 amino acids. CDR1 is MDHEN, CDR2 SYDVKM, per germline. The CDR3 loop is CASSPLFTRVGYTF. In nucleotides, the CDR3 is TGTGCCAGCAGTCCCCTTTTTACCAGGGTTGGCTACACCTTC.

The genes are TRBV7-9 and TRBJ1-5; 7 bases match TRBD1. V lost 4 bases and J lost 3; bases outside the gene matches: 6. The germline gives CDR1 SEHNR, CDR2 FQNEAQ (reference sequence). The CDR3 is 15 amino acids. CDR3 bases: TGTGCCAGCAGCTCCGAGGGACAGATCAATCAGCCCCAGCATTTT. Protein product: CASSSEGQINQPQHF.

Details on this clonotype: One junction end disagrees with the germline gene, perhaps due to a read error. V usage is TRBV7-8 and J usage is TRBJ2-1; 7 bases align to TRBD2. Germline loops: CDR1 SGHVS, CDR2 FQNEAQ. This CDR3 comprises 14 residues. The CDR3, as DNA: TGTGCCAGCAGCTTACGGCTAGCGGAAAATGAGGAGTTCTTC. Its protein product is CASSLRLAENEEFF. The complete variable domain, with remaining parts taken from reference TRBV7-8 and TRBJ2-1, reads GAGVSQSPRYKVAKRGQDVALRCDPISGHVSLFWYQQALGQGPEFLTYFQNEAQLDKSGLPSDRFFAERPEGSVSTLKIQRTQQEDSAVYLCASSLRLAENEEFFGPGTRLTVL.

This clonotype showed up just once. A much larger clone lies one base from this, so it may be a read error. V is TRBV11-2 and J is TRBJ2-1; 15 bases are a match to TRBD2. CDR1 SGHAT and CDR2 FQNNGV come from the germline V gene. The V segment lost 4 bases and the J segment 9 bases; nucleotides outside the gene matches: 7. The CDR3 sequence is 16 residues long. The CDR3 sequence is CASSSAGLAGGGEQFF. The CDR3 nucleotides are TGTGCCAGCAGCTCAGCAGGACTAGCGGGAGGGGGTGAGCAGTTCTTC.

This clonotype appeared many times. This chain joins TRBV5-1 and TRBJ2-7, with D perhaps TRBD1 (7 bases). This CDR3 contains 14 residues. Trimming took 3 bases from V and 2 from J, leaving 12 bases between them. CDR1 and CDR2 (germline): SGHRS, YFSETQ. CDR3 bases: TGCGCCAGCAGCTCTGCAGGGGGGACCTACGAGCAGTACTTC. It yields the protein CASSSAGGTYEQYF. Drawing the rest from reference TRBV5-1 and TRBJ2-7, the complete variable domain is KAGVTQTPRYLIKTRGQQVTLSCSPISGHRSVSWYQQTPGQGLQFLFEYFSETQRNKGNFPGRFSGRQFSNSRSEMNVSTLELGDSALYLCASSSAGGTYEQYFGPGTRLTVT.

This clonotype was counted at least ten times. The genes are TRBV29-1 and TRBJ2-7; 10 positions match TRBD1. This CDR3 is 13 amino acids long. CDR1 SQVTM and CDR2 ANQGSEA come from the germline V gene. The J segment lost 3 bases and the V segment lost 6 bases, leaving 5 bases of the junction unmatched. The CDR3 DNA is TGCAGCGTCTACCGGGACAGGGGCTACGAGCAGTACTTC. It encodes CSVYRDRGYEQYF.

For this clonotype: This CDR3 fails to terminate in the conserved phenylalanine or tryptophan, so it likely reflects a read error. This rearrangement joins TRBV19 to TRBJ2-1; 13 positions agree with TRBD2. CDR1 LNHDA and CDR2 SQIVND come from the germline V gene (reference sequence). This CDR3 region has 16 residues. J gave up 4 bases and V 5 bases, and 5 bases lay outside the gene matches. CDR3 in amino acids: CASSGTSGDYYNEQFC. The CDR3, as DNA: TGTGCCAGTAGTGGGACTAGCGGGGATTATTACAATGAGCAGTTCTGC.

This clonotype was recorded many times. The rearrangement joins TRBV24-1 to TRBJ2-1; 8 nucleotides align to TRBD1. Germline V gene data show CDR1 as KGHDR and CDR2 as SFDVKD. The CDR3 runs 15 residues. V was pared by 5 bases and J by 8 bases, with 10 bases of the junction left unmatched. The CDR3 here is CATSGLQGGRDEQFF. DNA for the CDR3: TGTGCCACCAGTGGTCTACAGGGGGGTAGGGATGAGCAGTTCTTC.

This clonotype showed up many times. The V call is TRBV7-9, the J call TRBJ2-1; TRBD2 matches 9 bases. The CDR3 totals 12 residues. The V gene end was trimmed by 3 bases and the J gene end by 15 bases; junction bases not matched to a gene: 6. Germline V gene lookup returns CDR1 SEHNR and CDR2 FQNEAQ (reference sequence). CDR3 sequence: CASSFAGGRRFF. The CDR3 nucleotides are TGTGCCAGCAGCTTCGCGGGGGGGCGTAGGTTCTTC.

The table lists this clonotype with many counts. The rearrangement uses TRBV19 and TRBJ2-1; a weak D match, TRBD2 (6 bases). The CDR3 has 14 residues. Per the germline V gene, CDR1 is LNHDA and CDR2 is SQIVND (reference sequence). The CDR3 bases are TGTGCGTACACGGGGGAATTTTACTACAATGAGCAGTTCTTC. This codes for CAYTGEFYYNEQFF.

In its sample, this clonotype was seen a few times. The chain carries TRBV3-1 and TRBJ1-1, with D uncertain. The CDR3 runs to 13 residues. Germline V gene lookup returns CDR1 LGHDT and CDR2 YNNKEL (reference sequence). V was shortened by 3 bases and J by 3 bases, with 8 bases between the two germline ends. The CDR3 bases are TGTGCCAGCAGCCAGCATCTGGACACTGAAGCTTTCTTT. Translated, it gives CASSQHLDTEAFF. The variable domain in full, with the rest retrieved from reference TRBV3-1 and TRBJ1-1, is DTAVSQTPKYLVTQMGNDKSIKCEQNLGHDTMYWYKQDSKKFLKIMFSYNNKELIINETVPNRFSPKSPDKAHLNLHINSLELGDSAVYFCASSQHLDTEAFFGQGTRLTVV.

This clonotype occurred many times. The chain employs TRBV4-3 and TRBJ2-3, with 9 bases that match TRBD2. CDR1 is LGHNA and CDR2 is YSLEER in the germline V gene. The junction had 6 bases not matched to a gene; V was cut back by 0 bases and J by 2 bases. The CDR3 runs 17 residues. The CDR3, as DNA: TGCGCCAGCAGCCAAGACATGCCTAGCGGGAACACAGATACGCAGTATTTT. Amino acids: CASSQDMPSGNTDTQYF.

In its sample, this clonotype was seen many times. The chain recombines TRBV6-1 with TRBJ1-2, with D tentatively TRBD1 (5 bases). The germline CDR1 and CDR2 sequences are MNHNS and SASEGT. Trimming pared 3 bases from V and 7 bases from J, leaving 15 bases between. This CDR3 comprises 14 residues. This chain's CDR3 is CASSDGAPLRGYTF. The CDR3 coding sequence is TGTGCCAGCAGTGACGGGGCACCGCTGCGTGGCTACACCTTC.

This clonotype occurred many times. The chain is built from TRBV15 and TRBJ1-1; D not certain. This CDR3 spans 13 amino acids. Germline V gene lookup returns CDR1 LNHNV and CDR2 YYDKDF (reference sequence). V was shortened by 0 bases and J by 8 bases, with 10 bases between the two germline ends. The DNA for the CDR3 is TGTGCCACCAGCAGAGATCGGCTCCCCGAAGCTTTCTTT. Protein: CATSRDRLPEAFF.

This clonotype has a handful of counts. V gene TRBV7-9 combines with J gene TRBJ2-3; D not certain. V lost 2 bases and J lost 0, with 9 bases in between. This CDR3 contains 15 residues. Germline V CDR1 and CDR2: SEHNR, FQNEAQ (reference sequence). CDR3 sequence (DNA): TGTGCCAGCAGCTTAAGCAGCCGAAGCACAGATACGCAGTATTTT. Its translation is CASSLSSRSTDTQYF.

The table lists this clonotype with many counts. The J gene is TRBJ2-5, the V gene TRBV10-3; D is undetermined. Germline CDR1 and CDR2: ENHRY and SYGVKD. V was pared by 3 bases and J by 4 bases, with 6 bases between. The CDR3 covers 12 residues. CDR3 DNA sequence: TGTGCCATCAGTGACATGGGAGAGACCCAGTACTTC. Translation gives CAISDMGETQYF.

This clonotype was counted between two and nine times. CDR3 sequence: CSVGSEINQPQHF. The CDR3 DNA sequence: TGCAGCGTTGGTTCAGAGATCAATCAGCCCCAGCATTTT. The chain combines TRBV29-1 with TRBJ1-5; D gene unclear. CDR3 size: 13 residues. CDR1 and CDR2 (germline): SQVTM, ANQGSEA. Trimming took off 4 bases at V and 3 bases at J, with 10 bases between the two ends.

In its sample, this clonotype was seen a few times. CDR3 region: CASSQEGTGLPNYGYTF. DNA of the CDR3: TGCGCCAGCAGCCAAGAGGGCACAGGGCTGCCTAACTATGGCTACACCTTC. The V and J genes are TRBV4-3 and TRBJ1-2; TRBD1 is a possible D gene (6 bases). V dropped 0 bases and J dropped 0 bases, with 14 bases sitting between them. This CDR3 has 17 residues. Germline CDR1 and CDR2: LGHNA and YSLEER.

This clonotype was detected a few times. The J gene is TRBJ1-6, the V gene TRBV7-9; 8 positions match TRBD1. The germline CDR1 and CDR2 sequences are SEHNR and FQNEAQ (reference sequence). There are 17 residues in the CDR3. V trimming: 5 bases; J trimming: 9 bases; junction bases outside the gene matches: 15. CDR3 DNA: TGTGCCAGCAGCCCCCCCTCCGGGGGGACAGGCGGTTCACCCCTCCACTTT. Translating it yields CASSPPSGGTGGSPLHF.

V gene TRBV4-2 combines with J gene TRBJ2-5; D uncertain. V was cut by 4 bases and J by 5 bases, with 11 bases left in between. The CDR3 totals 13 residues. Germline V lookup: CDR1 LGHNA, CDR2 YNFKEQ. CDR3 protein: CASSRSEAETQYF. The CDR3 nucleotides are TGTGCCAGCAGCCGTTCCGAAGCGGAGACCCAGTACTTC.

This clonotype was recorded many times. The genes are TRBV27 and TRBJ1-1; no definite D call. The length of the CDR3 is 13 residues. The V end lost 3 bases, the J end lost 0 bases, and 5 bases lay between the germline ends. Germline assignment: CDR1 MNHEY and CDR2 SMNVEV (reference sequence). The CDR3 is CASSFLMNTEAFF. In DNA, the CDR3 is TGTGCCAGCAGTTTCCTCATGAACACTGAAGCTTTCTTT.

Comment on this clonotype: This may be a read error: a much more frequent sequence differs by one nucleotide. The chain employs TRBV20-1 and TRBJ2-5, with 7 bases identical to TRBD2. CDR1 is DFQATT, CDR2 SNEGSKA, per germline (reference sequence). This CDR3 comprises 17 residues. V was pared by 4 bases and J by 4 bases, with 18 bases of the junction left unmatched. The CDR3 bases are TGCAGTGCTAAAGACTCGGCGGGAGTGCCCTTGCGAGAGACCCAGTACTTC. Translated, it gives CSAKDSAGVPLRETQYF.

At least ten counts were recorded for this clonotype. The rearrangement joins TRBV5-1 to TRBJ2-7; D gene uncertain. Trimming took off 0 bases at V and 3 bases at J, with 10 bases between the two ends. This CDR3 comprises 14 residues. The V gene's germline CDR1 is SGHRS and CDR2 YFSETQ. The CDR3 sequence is CASSLANGFYEQYF. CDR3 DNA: TGCGCCAGCAGCTTGGCCAATGGGTTCTACGAGCAGTACTTC. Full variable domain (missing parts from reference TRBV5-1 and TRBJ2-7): KAGVTQTPRYLIKTRGQQVTLSCSPISGHRSVSWYQQTPGQGLQFLFEYFSETQRNKGNFPGRFSGRQFSNSRSEMNVSTLELGDSALYLCASSLANGFYEQYFGPGTRLTVT.

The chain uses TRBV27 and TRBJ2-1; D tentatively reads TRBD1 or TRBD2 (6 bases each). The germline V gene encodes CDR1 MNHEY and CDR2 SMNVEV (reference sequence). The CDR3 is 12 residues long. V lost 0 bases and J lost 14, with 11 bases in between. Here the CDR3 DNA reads TGTGCCAGCAGTTTATCGGGGGGCCCGAAGTTCTTC. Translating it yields CASSLSGGPKFF.

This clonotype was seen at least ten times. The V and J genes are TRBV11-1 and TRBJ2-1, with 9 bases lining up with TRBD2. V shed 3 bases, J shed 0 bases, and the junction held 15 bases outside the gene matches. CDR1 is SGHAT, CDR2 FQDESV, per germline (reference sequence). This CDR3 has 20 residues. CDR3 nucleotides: TGTGCCAGCAGCTTTGGGGGATCCGGGACTAGCCTTAGCTCCTACAATGAGCAGTTCTTC. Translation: CASSFGGSGTSLSSYNEQFF.

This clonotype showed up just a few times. This CDR3 reads CATSGNRGPNYGYTF. The CDR3 nucleotides are TGTGCCACCAGCGGAAACAGGGGCCCTAACTATGGCTACACCTTC. The V call is TRBV15, the J call TRBJ1-2; the match to TRBD1 covers 7 bases. The germline CDR1 and CDR2 sequences are LNHNV and YYDKDF (reference sequence). The CDR3 spans 15 residues. V shed 5 bases and J 0 bases; nucleotides not matched to a gene: 6.

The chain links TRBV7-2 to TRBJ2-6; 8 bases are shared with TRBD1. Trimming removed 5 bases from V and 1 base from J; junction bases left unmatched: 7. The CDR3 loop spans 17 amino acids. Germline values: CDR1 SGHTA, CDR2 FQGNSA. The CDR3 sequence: CASSHIRDRSGANVLTF. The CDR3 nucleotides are TGTGCCAGCAGCCATATCCGGGACAGGTCTGGGGCCAACGTCCTGACTTTC.